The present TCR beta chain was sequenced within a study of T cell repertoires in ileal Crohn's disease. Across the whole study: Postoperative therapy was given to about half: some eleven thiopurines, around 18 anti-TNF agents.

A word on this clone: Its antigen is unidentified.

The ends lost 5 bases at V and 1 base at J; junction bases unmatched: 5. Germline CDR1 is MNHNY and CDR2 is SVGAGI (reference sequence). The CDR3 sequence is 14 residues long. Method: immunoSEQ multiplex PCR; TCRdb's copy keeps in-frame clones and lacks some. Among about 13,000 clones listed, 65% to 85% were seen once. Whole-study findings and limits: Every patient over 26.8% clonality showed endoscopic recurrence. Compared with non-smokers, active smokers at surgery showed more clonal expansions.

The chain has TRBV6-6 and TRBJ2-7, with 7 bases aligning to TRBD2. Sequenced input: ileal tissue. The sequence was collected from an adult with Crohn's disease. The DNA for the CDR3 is TGTGCCAGCAGTCCCCTAGCGGATTCCTACGAGCAGTACTTC. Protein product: CASSPLADSYEQYF.